The 30 T cell receptor beta chains presented below share a single source sample, sequenced in a study of glioma-infiltrating T cells after dendritic cell vaccination. Profiling relied on immunoSEQ multiplex PCR, and the TCRdb table lists in-frame clones only, not all of them. The repertoire holds about 92,000 clones, with around 86% as singletons. The starting material was blood, obtained before dendritic cell vaccination. The receptor source for this set is a human donor with glioblastoma.

The chain links TRBV6-1 to TRBJ2-7, with D unclear. The CDR3 has 12 amino acids. Trimming removed 4 bases from V and 5 bases from J, with 9 bases in between. Germline V CDR1 and CDR2: MNHNS, SASEGT. The CDR3 loop reads CASSVYENEQYF. CDR3 nucleotides: TGTGCCAGCAGTGTTTATGAGAACGAGCAGTACTTC.

This clone has a single count. This rearrangement joins TRBV6-1 to TRBJ2-6; a weak D match, TRBD2 (5 bases). CDR1 is MNHNS and CDR2 is SASEGT in the germline V gene. The CDR3 totals 15 residues. V was cut by 7 bases and J by 0 bases, with 10 bases left in between. The CDR3 DNA reads as TGTGCCAGCAAAGAGGGTGGCTCTGGGGCCAACGTCCTGACTTTC. Its protein is CASKEGGSGANVLTF.

The chain is built from TRBV21-1 and TRBJ1-2; TRBD1 is the table's D call, not checked against the DNA. TRBV21-1 is annotated as a pseudogene. There are 16 residues in the CDR3. The CDR3 nucleotides are TGTGCCAGCAGCAAAGTTAGGAGACAGGGGTGTAATGGCTACACCTTC. It specifies CASSKVRRQGCNGYTF.

V and J are TRBV5-4 and TRBJ2-2; D not resolved. The CDR3 totals 12 residues. CDR1 and CDR2 (germline): SGHNT, YYREEE (reference sequence). Trimming took off 0 bases at V and 6 bases at J, with 3 bases between the two ends. The CDR3 is CASSLASGELFF. CDR3 bases: TGTGCCAGCAGCTTGGCTTCCGGGGAGCTGTTTTTT.

This chain joins TRBV11-1 and TRBJ2-5; tentative D call: TRBD1 (5 bases). The DNA end is more similar to TRBJ2-7, so the J call may be wrong. In germline, CDR1 is SGHAT, CDR2 FQDESV (reference sequence). The CDR3 length is 13 residues. CDR3 sequence: CASSLLDIYEQYF. The CDR3 DNA is TGTGCCAGCAGCTTATTGGACATCTACGAGCAGTACTTC.

This chain links TRBV19 with TRBJ2-1; 13 bases match TRBD2. The junction had 10 bases not matched to a gene; V was cut back by 1 base and J by 7 bases. The CDR3 contains 18 residues. Per germline, CDR1 LNHDA and CDR2 SQIVND (reference sequence). In DNA, the CDR3 is TGTGCCAGTAGTATAGGCCAAAGGACTAGCGGGAGTCGAAATGAGCAGTTCTTC. This translates into CASSIGQRTSGSRNEQFF.

The chain combines TRBV9 with TRBJ1-2, with 7 bases fitting TRBD1. The CDR3 has 13 residues. Trimming took 1 base from V and 5 from J; bases not matched to a gene: 2. CDR1 is SGDLS and CDR2 is YYNGEE in the germline V gene. The CDR3 region is CASSVWDRYGYTF. The CDR3 DNA reads as TGTGCCAGCAGCGTATGGGACAGATATGGCTACACCTTC.

This sequence joins TRBV9 and TRBJ2-7; 10 nucleotides agree with TRBD2. The length of the CDR3 is 15 residues. The germline CDR1 and CDR2 sequences are SGDLS and YYNGEE. J gave up 5 bases and V 3 bases, and 8 bases lay outside the gene matches. The CDR3 spells CASSGRSGRSDEQYF. CDR3 bases: TGTGCCAGCAGCGGCCGTAGCGGGAGGAGCGACGAGCAGTACTTC.

This chain uses TRBV13 with TRBJ2-5; TRBD1 agrees at 7 bases. V shed 5 bases, J shed 2 bases, and the junction held 5 bases outside the gene matches. Germline V gene lookup returns CDR1 PRHDT and CDR2 FYEKMQ (reference sequence). The CDR3 spans 14 residues. The CDR3 sequence: CASSRQGPQETQYF. The CDR3 nucleotides read TGTGCCAGCAGCAGACAGGGCCCTCAAGAGACCCAGTACTTC.

The chain carries TRBV4-1 and TRBJ2-1; possibly TRBD1 for D (6 bases). The germline V gene encodes CDR1 MGHRA and CDR2 YSYEKL. V was clipped by 6 bases and J by 8 bases, with 14 bases between them. The CDR3 extends over 13 amino acids. The chain's CDR3 is CASRRRTVDEQFF. CDR3 coding DNA: TGCGCCAGCAGACGCCGGACAGTCGATGAGCAGTTCTTC.

The chain joins TRBV15 to TRBJ2-7; D is ambiguous. This CDR3 is 15 amino acids long. The germline V gene has CDR1 LNHNV and CDR2 YYDKDF (reference sequence). Trimming took 8 bases from V and 1 from J, leaving 18 bases between them. CDR3 nucleotides: TGTGCCACCGGGCGCAGGCCATCTTTTTCCTACGAGCAGTACTTC. This translates into CATGRRPSFSYEQYF.

The CDR3 is CASSLSQRRETQYF. The CDR3 DNA follows: TGTGCCAGCAGCTTGTCCCAAAGGCGGGAGACCCAGTACTTC. The chain recombines TRBV11-2 with TRBJ2-5; D gene ambiguous. Trimming shortened V by 3 bases and J by 5 bases, and 13 bases separated the two germline ends. Germline loops: CDR1 SGHAT, CDR2 FQNNGV. The CDR3 totals 14 residues. The full variable domain, in which reference TRBV11-2 and TRBJ2-5 provide the parts outside the CDR3, is EAGVAQSPRYKIIEKRQSVAFWCNPISGHATLYWYQQILGQGPKLLIQFQNNGVVDDSQLPKDRFSAERLKGVDSTLKIQPAKLEDSAVYLCASSLSQRRETQYFGPGTRLLVL.

V usage is TRBV7-3 and J usage is TRBJ2-5; TRBD2 matches 9 bases. Germline values: CDR1 SGHTA, CDR2 FQGTGA. The junction had 12 bases not matched to a gene; V was cut back by 5 bases and J by 5 bases. The CDR3 length is 16 residues. CDR3 nucleotide sequence: TGTGCCAGCAGCCCAAGGGCAGCGGGGGGCCGGGAGACCCAGTACTTC. Amino acid sequence: CASSPRAAGGRETQYF. Filled out from reference TRBV7-3 and TRBJ2-5, the complete variable domain reads GAGVSQTPSNKVTEKGKYVELRCDPISGHTALYWYRQSLGQGPEFLIYFQGTGAADDSGLPNDRFFAVRPEGSVSTLKIQRTERGDSAVYLCASSPRAAGGRETQYFGPGTRLLVL.

The chain carries TRBV5-6 and TRBJ2-7; perhaps TRBD2 as D (6 bases). Germline CDR1 and CDR2: SGHDT and YYEEEE. Trimming took off 4 bases at V and 3 bases at J, with 20 bases between the two ends. The CDR3 length is 16 residues. The CDR3 spells CASSPPATDYLYEQYF. For the CDR3, the DNA is TGTGCCAGCAGCCCCCCGGCGACGGACTATCTCTACGAGCAGTACTTC. Full variable domain (missing parts from reference TRBV5-6 and TRBJ2-7): DAGVTQSPTHLIKTRGQQVTLRCSPKSGHDTVSWYQQALGQGPQFIFQYYEEEERQRGNFPDRFSGHQFPNYSSELNVNALLLGDSALYLCASSPPATDYLYEQYFGPGTRLTVT.

J is TRBJ1-1 and V is TRBV25-1; maybe TRBD1 (5 bases). The CDR3 runs 17 residues. Trimming stripped 2 bases from V and 1 base from J, with 17 bases between. Germline CDR1 reads MGHDK; CDR2 reads SYGVNS. CDR3 bases: TGTGCCAGCAGTGAAGTGGGGCGCAAGGACGGGAACACTGAAGCTTTCTTT. Protein sequence: CASSEVGRKDGNTEAFF.

Details on this clone: One junction end does not reproduce the germline sequence, and a read error may be involved. The chain links TRBV2 to TRBJ2-3, with 7 bases matching TRBD1. The CDR3 has 18 amino acids. Germline V CDR1 and CDR2: SNHLY, FYNNEI. CDR3: CASSEGVVQGLITDTQYF. The CDR3 bases are TGTGCCAGCAGCGAAGGAGTGGTACAGGGGCTAATCACAGATACGCAGTATTTT.

As concerns this clone: This same CDR3 is encoded by further DNA sequences in the sample. The gene calls are TRBV6-4 and TRBJ2-2, with 8 bases matching TRBD1. Germline CDR1 and CDR2: MRHNA and SNTAGT. The CDR3 is 15 residues long. J lost 5 bases, V lost 8 bases, and 10 bases had no gene match. Here the CDR3 DNA reads TGTGCCAGCTCGGTTGAGGACAGGGAGACCGGGGAGCTGTTTTTT. Amino acid sequence: CASSVEDRETGELFF.

V usage is TRBV19 and J usage is TRBJ1-1, with D possibly being TRBD1 (5 bases). Germline V gene data show CDR1 as LNHDA and CDR2 as SQIVND (reference sequence). Between the trimmed V and J ends, which lost 5 bases and 1 base, there was a span of 11 bases. The CDR3 length is 14 residues. The DNA for the CDR3 is TGTGCCAGTAGTCTACAGGCCGGGAACACTGAAGCTTTCTTT. Translated: CASSLQAGNTEAFF.

V is TRBV9 and J is TRBJ2-3, with 7 positions matching TRBD1. J lost 4 bases, V lost 0 bases, and 11 bases had no gene match. Germline CDR1 and CDR2: SGDLS and YYNGEE. CDR3 length: 17 residues. CDR3 protein: CASSVDRQGLIADTQYF. CDR3 nucleotide sequence: TGTGCCAGCAGCGTAGACAGACAGGGCCTTATTGCAGATACGCAGTATTTT.

The V and J genes are TRBV9 and TRBJ2-5; no definite D call. The CDR3 is 14 residues long. Germline values: CDR1 SGDLS, CDR2 YYNGEE. Trimming left V 0 bases short and J 4 bases short, with 10 bases between. The CDR3 reads CASSVGGASETQYF. The CDR3 coding sequence is TGTGCCAGCAGCGTAGGTGGAGCTTCAGAGACCCAGTACTTC. The whole variable domain, filled in from reference TRBV9 and TRBJ2-5, reads DSGVTQTPKHLITATGQRVTLRCSPRSGDLSVYWYQQSLDQGLQFLIQYYNGEERAKGNILERFSAQQFPDLHSELNLSSLELGDSALYFCASSVGGASETQYFGPGTRLLVL.

Concerning this clone: One junction end disagrees with the germline gene, perhaps due to a read error. V usage is TRBV29-1 and J usage is TRBJ1-1, with D perhaps TRBD1 (5 bases). CDR3 length: 14 residues. Germline V CDR1 and CDR2: SQVTM, ANQGSEA. The CDR3 DNA is TGCAGCGTTGAAGGTGGACACTTGAACATTGAAGCTTTCTTT. Amino acid sequence: CSVEGGHLNIEAFF.

The chain carries TRBV9 and TRBJ1-1; D gene ambiguous. The V gene lost 1 base and the J gene lost 1 base, with 8 bases spanning the gap. The germline CDR1 and CDR2 sequences are SGDLS and YYNGEE. The CDR3 loop spans 14 amino acids. The CDR3: CASSVIRGNTEAFF. In DNA form, the CDR3 reads TGTGCCAGCAGCGTAATCCGGGGGAACACTGAAGCTTTCTTT.

The chain combines TRBV7-2 with TRBJ2-3; D may be TRBD2 (7 bases). This CDR3 comprises 17 residues. CDR1 is SGHTA, CDR2 FQGNSA, per germline. V dropped 3 bases and J dropped 1 base, with 17 bases sitting between them. CDR3 in DNA: TGTGCCAGCAGCTTTCCTAGGCGGGGGCAGGGCACAGATACGCAGTATTTT. Protein: CASSFPRRGQGTDTQYF.

This clone was recorded many times. V is TRBV6-6 and J is TRBJ1-1, with TRBD1 identical over 12 bases. CDR1 MNHNY and CDR2 SVGAGI come from the germline V gene (reference sequence). The V segment lost 7 bases and the J segment 4 bases; nucleotides outside the gene matches: 10. The CDR3 extends over 16 amino acids. CDR3 loop: CASTFSGTGGFTEAFF. CDR3 bases: TGTGCCAGCACCTTTAGCGGGACAGGGGGCTTCACTGAAGCTTTCTTT.

The gene calls are TRBV28 and TRBJ1-2, with D perhaps matching TRBD1 (6 bases). The germline V and J ends were trimmed by 6 bases and 6 bases, with 14 bases remaining between them. CDR1 is MDHEN, CDR2 SYDVKM, per germline. This CDR3 spans 13 amino acids. In DNA form, the CDR3 reads TGTGCCAGCAGAGGGACAAGCTACCATGGCTACACCTTC. This gives the protein CASRGTSYHGYTF.

The chain recombines TRBV7-9 with TRBJ2-1, with TRBD1 matching 10 bases. After removal of 3 bases from V and 7 bases from J, the junction contained 3 bases not matched to a gene. From germline, CDR1 is SEHNR and CDR2 FQNEAQ (reference sequence). The CDR3 is made up of 14 amino acids. CDR3 in amino acids: CASSLGDRGNEQFF. The CDR3 bases are TGTGCCAGCAGCTTGGGGGACAGGGGAAATGAGCAGTTCTTC.

V gene TRBV7-6 combines with J gene TRBJ2-7; D not resolved. Per the germline V gene, CDR1 is SGHVS and CDR2 is FNYEAQ. This CDR3 contains 14 residues. V lost 3 bases and J lost 0, with 9 bases in between. This CDR3 is CASSFRTDSYEQYF. For the CDR3, the DNA is TGTGCCAGCAGCTTTAGAACTGACTCCTACGAGCAGTACTTC. The whole variable domain, remainder taken from reference TRBV7-6 and TRBJ2-7, is GAGVSQSPRYKVTKRGQDVALRCDPISGHVSLYWYRQALGQGPEFLTYFNYEAQQDKSGLPNDRFSAERPEGSISTLTIQRTEQRDSAMYRCASSFRTDSYEQYFGPGTRLTVT.

This chain connects TRBV5-1 to TRBJ2-5; TRBD2 agrees at 14 bases. CDR1 and CDR2 (germline): SGHRS, YFSETQ. The CDR3 is 19 residues long. V gave up 4 bases and J gave up 4 bases; unmatched junction bases: 15. The CDR3 DNA follows: TGCGCCAGCAGCCTAGAACCGGGACTAGCGGGAGCGGGGGGAGAGACCCAGTACTTC. Its protein product is CASSLEPGLAGAGGETQYF.

CDR3 protein: CASSPNAGIEAFF. As DNA, the CDR3 is TGTGCCAGCTCACCCAATGCGGGGATTGAAGCTTTCTTT. The V and J genes are TRBV18 and TRBJ1-1; unclear D gene. Germline V gives CDR1 KGHSH, CDR2 LQKENI. CDR3 size: 13 residues. Trimming removed 3 bases at V and 7 bases at J, with 12 bases between.

V and J are TRBV6-5 and TRBJ2-7; 9 bases are shared with TRBD2. The junction had 4 bases not matched to a gene; V was cut back by 0 bases and J by 1 base. Germline V lookup: CDR1 MNHEY, CDR2 SVGAGI. The CDR3 is 16 residues long. The CDR3 region has the DNA TGTGCCAGCAGTTACTCGGGCGGGAGGGGATCCTACGAGCAGTACTTC. Amino acid sequence: CASSYSGGRGSYEQYF.